A selection of T cell receptor beta chains follows, all from one sample in a study of shared clonotypes between healthy human individuals. The table came from immunoSEQ multiplex PCR; TCRdb's copy has only in-frame clones and leaves some out. The sample consists of 1,500,000 or so clones, about 98.5% of them appearing once. Sequenced sample: naive CD4+ T cells sorted from blood. Receptor source: a man aged 25 to 45 in good health. CDR3s include the opening cysteine and the closing phenylalanine or tryptophan. The D gene is left open where the match is weak. A row's size may be missing; if present it is once, few, many or a size class.

d_gene,j_gene,abundance,v_gene,CDR3aa,CDR3nt
NA,TRBJ1-1,NA,TRBV9,CASSVALLGSGDTEAFF,TGTGCCAGCAGCGTAGCCCTTTTAGGGTCTGGGGACACTGAAGCTTTCTTT
NA,TRBJ2-7,NA,TRBV5-1,CASSPSTKTEQYF,TGCGCCAGCAGCCCCAGTACGAAAACGGAGCAGTACTTC
NA,TRBJ2-3,NA,TRBV18,CASSPSPGATDTQYF,TGTGCCAGCTCACCATCCCCGGGAGCTACAGATACGCAGTATTTT
NA,TRBJ2-5,NA,TRBV6-5,CASSYTAGVSETQYF,TGTGCCAGCAGTTACACGGCAGGGGTGTCGGAGACCCAGTACTTC
NA,TRBJ2-3,NA,TRBV5-1,CASSSRGAETDTQYF,TGCGCCAGCAGTTCCCGCGGAGCGGAGACAGATACGCAGTATTTT
TRBD1,TRBJ1-4,NA,TRBV5-4,CASSSPTGGNEKLFF,TGTGCCAGCAGCTCACCGACAGGGGGAAATGAAAAACTGTTTTTT
TRBD2,TRBJ2-3,NA,TRBV11-3,CASSKGAGRREGTDTQYF,TGTGCCAGCAGCAAAGGGGCCGGAAGGCGGGAGGGCACAGATACGCAGTATTTT
NA,TRBJ2-7,NA,TRBV10-3,CAIRTDYYEQYF,TGTGCCATCAGGACAGACTACTACGAGCAGTACTTC
TRBD2,TRBJ2-1,once,TRBV7-3,CASSLSGRASNEQFF,TGTGCCAGCAGCTTAAGCGGGAGGGCCTCCAATGAGCAGTTCTTC
NA,TRBJ1-1,NA,TRBV5-1,CASSLIADSGAFF,TGCGCCAGCAGCTTGATAGCTGACAGCGGAGCTTTCTTT
NA,TRBJ2-4,once,TRBV5-1,CASSLGREVAKNIQYF,TGCGCCAGCAGCTTGGGTAGGGAAGTAGCCAAAAACATTCAGTACTTC
NA,TRBJ1-4,NA,TRBV7-9,CASSFPPDSFEKLFF,TGTGCCAGCAGCTTCCCCCCGGACAGCTTTGAAAAACTGTTTTTT
NA,TRBJ2-2,NA,TRBV18,CASSTGTKDTGELFF,TGTGCCAGCTCAACCGGGACGAAGGACACCGGGGAGCTGTTTTTT
NA,TRBJ2-7,NA,TRBV12-5,CASGLVLGGPTPYEQYF,TGTGCTAGTGGTTTGGTTTTGGGGGGGCCAACCCCCTACGAGCAGTACTTC
TRBD1,TRBJ2-4,NA,TRBV7-8,CASSLAGTARAKNIQYF,TGTGCCAGCAGCTTAGCGGGGACAGCCCGAGCCAAAAACATTCAGTACTTC
TRBD1,TRBJ2-1,NA,TRBV10-2,CASRPAGGTYNEQFF,TGCGCCAGCAGGCCCGCAGGGGGCACCTACAATGAGCAGTTCTTC